This T cell receptor beta chain was obtained from a study of T cells expressing NK-cell markers. Germline CDR1 reads SQVTM; CDR2 reads ANQGSEA. The CDR3 has 11 amino acids. Reprocessing the 5' RACE reads, TCRdb reports a single entry for every CDR3 protein and omits DNA. The repertoire shows about 550,000 distinct CDR3 sequences; the top ten hold less than 4.5%. This sequence originates from a man younger than 35 in good health. Sequenced sample: blood T cells: a sorted CD56 or NKG2C T cell subset, CD4+ or CD8+ T cells, or bulk PBMC T cells (not recorded which). The chain joins TRBV29-1 to TRBJ1-2; TCRdb proposes TRBD1, but this gene call is untestable without DNA. CDR3: CSAQGPYGYTF. Together with reference TRBV29-1 and TRBJ1-2, the CDR3 gives the full variable domain: SAVISQKPSRDICQRGTSLTIQCQVDSQVTMMFWYRQQPGQSLTLIATANQGSEATYESGFVIDKFPISRPNLTFSTLTVSNMSPEDSSIYLCSAQGPYGYTFGSGTRLTVV.